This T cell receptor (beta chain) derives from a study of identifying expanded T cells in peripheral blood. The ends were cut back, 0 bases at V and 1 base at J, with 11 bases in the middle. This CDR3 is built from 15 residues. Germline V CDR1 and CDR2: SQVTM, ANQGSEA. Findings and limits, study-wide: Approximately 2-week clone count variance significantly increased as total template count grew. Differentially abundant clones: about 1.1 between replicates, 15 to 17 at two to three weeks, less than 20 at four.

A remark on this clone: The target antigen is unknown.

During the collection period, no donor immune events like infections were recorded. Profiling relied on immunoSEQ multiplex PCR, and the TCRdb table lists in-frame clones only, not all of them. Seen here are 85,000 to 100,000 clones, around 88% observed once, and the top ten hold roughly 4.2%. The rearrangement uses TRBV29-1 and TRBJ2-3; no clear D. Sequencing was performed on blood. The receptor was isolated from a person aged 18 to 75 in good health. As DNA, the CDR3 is TGCAGCGTTGAAGATCGGCGGCTCGGCACAGATACGCAGTATTTT. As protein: CSVEDRRLGTDTQYF.